Given below is one TCR beta chain in context. This record belongs to a study of blood T cell repertoires in COVID-19. The CDR3 spans 15 residues. Germline trimming cut 7 bases from V and 9 bases from J; bases unmatched to any gene: 11. Germline V CDR1 and CDR2: SNHLY, FYNNEI. TCRdb keeps only in-frame clones here, not all; method: immunoSEQ multiplex PCR. This repertoire shows under 150,000 clones, over 70% found once; its top ten account for over 8.5%. Specimen: peripheral blood. This TCR derives from a man between 45 and 60 years old with active or convalescent COVID-19. The V gene is TRBV2, the J gene TRBJ2-1; 11 bases align to TRBD2. CDR3: CASNSLAGVDGEQFF. The DNA for the CDR3 is TGTGCCAGCAATTCACTAGCGGGAGTTGATGGTGAGCAGTTCTTC. The full variable domain, completed using reference TRBV2 and TRBJ2-1, is EPEVTQTPSHQVTQMGQEVILRCVPISNHLYFYWYRQILGQKVEFLVSFYNNEISEKSEIFDDQFSVERPDGSNFTLKIRSTKLEDSAMYFCASNSLAGVDGEQFFGPGTRLTVL.